The entry that follows covers one T cell receptor beta chain sequence. The specificity of this receptor is unknown. No base quality information exists; no much larger clone differs at one position. Sequencing of the TRB variable region was done with the immunoSEQ hsTCRB v3.0 assay at survey level resolution. The target sequencing depth for TRB was roughly 40,000-55,000 T-cell genomes per sample. An Illumina MiSeq with a v3 150-cycle kit was used to sequence the pooled TRB libraries. In the authors' own workflow: Repertoire analysis was performed in R inside a reproducible Nextflow workflow that covered QC, data transformation and analysis. LymphoSeq2, an R package for exploring AIRR-Seq data, was used to implement the custom analyses. After excluding a handful of samples that yielded fewer than 5000 total TRB sequences, fewer than 200 HIV repertoires remained for analysis. Among the 188 retained HIV repertoires, 55 to 60 were collected before ART initiation and approximately 130 were collected after ART initiation. Repertoires were downsampled to 5000 TRB nucleotide sequences, with summary statistics averaged over 100 downsampling iterations. The analysis kept only TRB sequences whose CDR3 regions were at least seven amino acids long. Diversity was assessed using a clonality score derived from Shannon entropy and using the Gini coefficient. In the repertoire networks, any two of the top 5000 CDR3 amino acid sequences were linked whenever the two sequences differed by an edit distance of one. GLIPH2 predicted antigen specificity groups and MHC restriction for TRB CDR3 amino acid sequences. Known CMV, EBV, HIV or tissue antigen associations were flagged by matching CDR3 amino acid sequences against VDJdb and McPAS-TCR. Pre-ART, post-ART and control groups were compared with Wilcoxon signed-rank tests and Holm-Bonferroni correction. TCRdb took over this immuneACCESS table, retaining in-frame rearrangements with V and J assigned. Such tables are incomplete; in checked studies, under half of the missing clones stem from an unresolved V gene, and the remainder is unexplained. For V, J and clone size, that table is used; D and trimming come from the DNA. This sample comprises about 16,000 clones, 70% to 85% of them detected only once. Approximately 14% of the sample belongs to the ten largest clones.

The CDR3 numbers 12 residues from cysteine through phenylalanine. This entry keeps only the CDR3 DNA: 36 bases, framed from base 1. CDR1 and CDR2 are drawn from the germline V gene: SGHVS, FQNEAQ. A distance of 10 bases separates the germline ends of V and J, which lose 3 bases and 8 bases respectively. The sample originates from a study of long-term antiretroviral therapy in people with HIV (dated by TCRdb to 2022 to 2024). For the study in its entirety: The earliest samples were collected roughly a decade before the 2015 WHO recommendation for immediate ART, at a time when ART was usually postponed until CD4 counts fell. Of the 30 to 35 participants with HIV, some 12 were female. The cohort contributed about 190 cryopreserved PBMC samples from under 35 adults with confirmed HIV infection, collected serially over a mean of 6 years (range 1-12). No cross-contamination during QIAcube processing was seen in test extractions of a monoclonal T-cell line run alongside a few dozen polyclonal samples. Whether ART initiation and durable HIV suppression were associated with changes in peripheral blood TRB repertoire composition and diversity was tested in a retrospective serial study.

To be included, a participant needed at least one PBMC sample from before ART initiation plus at least two post-ART samples. Treatment was received in the United States of America by all participants with HIV. Before DNA extraction, cryopreserved samples containing about 0.9-10 million PBMC were thawed and washed. At the time of the earliest PBMC sample, participants with HIV were aged between about 20 and 55 years. PBMC samples from each participant spanned 1-4 timepoints before ART initiation and 2-8 timepoints after ART initiation, with a median of 7 samples. For every participant, serial HIV viral load, CD4+ T-cell count, ART history and demographic data were obtained. Genomic DNA was extracted from unsorted PBMC with a Qiagen kit on a QIAcube, processed in batches of 12 samples. Study-level results and caveats: Because pre-ART samples had limited cell numbers, profiling was done on unsorted PBMC rather than on sorted CD4+ and CD8+ T cells. HIV repertoires had narrower CDR3 length ranges than controls, and the network structure suggested an antigen-experienced repertoire that shifted only slightly toward naive after ART. Owing to limited PBMC availability, only the TCR beta chain was sequenced, without alpha chain pairing. The repertoire was dominated across all time points by expanded TRB clones identified before ART initiation, although this dominance was seen to fluctuate and to decrease in many PLHIV after ART. Samples dated from the mid-2000s to the late 2010s, and the ART regimens used may be less effective than current ones. Inferences about post-ART repertoire changes are limited because no data were available on ART adherence, viral resistance or therapy changes. Starting ART was linked to a significant rise in TRB diversity, yet even with long-term ART the diversity remained significantly lower than in transplant donor controls.

The sample in question was unsorted PBMCs, obtained 1.5 years before starting antiretroviral therapy. The chain couples TRBV7-8 to TRBJ1-1, with the D gene not clear enough to name. The sequence was collected from a woman between 50 and 59 years old with HIV. The nucleotides are TGTGCCAGCAGCTTTACTGAGCGGGAAGCTTTCTTT. The translation is CASSFTEREAFF.